This T cell receptor beta chain is from a study of T cell repertoires in cytomegalovirus infection. Across the study: Recently described HLA-C-restricted plus well-studied HLA-B-restricted CMV epitopes were used.

Findings and caveats of the study: HLA-C-restricted CMV-specific TCR beta clonotypes prevailed in the ex vivo response. CMV carriers having the relevant HLA were flagged by cumulative public TCR beta family frequency.

TCRdb processed the reads anew with MiXCR; each CDR3 protein has one entry. The sample holds 830,000 or so distinct CDR3 sequences, approximately 29% seen once. Concerning this clonotype itself: No antigen is known for it.

The CDR3 has 16 residues. CDR1 is MDHEN and CDR2 is SYDVKM in the germline V gene. Trimming removed 2 bases from V and 0 bases from J, with 13 bases in between. The receptor's source is a human donor in good health (CMV status not recorded). Some clones in this sample may be carry-over from other donors' samples. The chain links TRBV28 to TRBJ1-1; TRBD1 is a possible D gene (5 bases). Sequenced material: cultured CD8+ T cells from PBMCs, taken from culture after CMV antigen stimulation. The CDR3 DNA is TGTGCCAGCAGTTTAGACAGAGTTAACATGAACACTGAAGCTTTCTTT. This encodes CASSLDRVNMNTEAFF.